The clone carrying this TCR beta chain was picked up many times. The antigen remains unidentified. TCRdb recomputed calls from the RT-PCR reads with MiXCR, one row per CDR3 protein. In the table there are 500,000 to 600,000 distinct CDR3 sequences, around 11% of which are singletons. This entry comes from a study of response to subunit inactivated influenza vaccine. Study-level results: Few new T cells, the authors suggested, are recruited by each seasonal influenza vaccination.

V was shortened by 1 base and J by 10 bases, with 10 bases between the two germline ends. The CDR3 totals 12 residues. CDR1 and CDR2 from the germline V gene are LGHDT and YNNKEL (reference sequence). The sequences come from PBMCs from blood, collected on the day of vaccination. The rearrangement links TRBV3-1 to TRBJ1-1; maybe TRBD1 (5 bases). This TCR was recovered from a man over 45 who received an inactivated influenza vaccine. The CDR3 reads CASSQGGRGAFF. Here the CDR3 DNA reads TGTGCCAGCAGCCAAGGGGGACGAGGAGCTTTCTTT. Full variable domain (rest looked up from reference TRBV3-1 and TRBJ1-1): DTAVSQTPKYLVTQMGNDKSIKCEQNLGHDTMYWYKQDSKKFLKIMFSYNNKELIINETVPNRFSPKSPDKAHLNLHINSLELGDSAVYFCASSQGGRGAFFGQGTRLTVV.